This TCR beta chain comes out of a study of T cells in Graves' hyperthyroidism and ophthalmopathy. Turning to the study itself: The initial diagnosis was the point when peripheral blood was collected, ahead of any treatment.

What was amplified from RNA transcripts were TCR beta CDR3 regions. Initially, a first-round RT-PCR of the TCR CDR3 employed the HTBI primer set. TCRdb re-derived calls from the multiplex PCR reads in MiXCR, one entry per CDR3 protein. The repertoire holds hundreds of thousands of distinct CDR3 sequences, 14% seen once, with approximately 14% in the top ten. Orbital computed tomography and thyroid ultrasound, together with serum TRAb and thyroxine and clinical symptoms, were used for diagnoses. Ten or more counts support this clonotype. Germline loops: CDR1 SGHTS, CDR2 YDEGEE. The CDR3 length is 17 residues. The V and J ends lost 0 bases and 2 bases respectively, with 15 bases between them.

This TCR came from a woman in her thirties or forties with Graves' hyperthyroidism. The sample was blood. V and J are TRBV5-8 and TRBJ2-1, with D possibly being TRBD1 (6 bases). The DNA for the CDR3 is TGTGCCAGCAGCTTGGAAGGGGCTCCAGGGGCCTACAATGAGCAGTTCTTC. This gives the protein CASSLEGAPGAYNEQFF.